The clone carrying this TCR beta chain turned up a few times. The antigen is undetermined. A second PCR of 7 to 11 cycles used a sample-barcoded 5' primer and a J-beta primer mix. Using its own MiXCR run on the 5' RACE reads, TCRdb lists one record per CDR3 protein. The sample has 1.5 million or so distinct CDR3 sequences, 42% seen once. This record comes from a study of blood T cells in healthy people across ages. Looking at the study overall: The capture of about one barcoded beta molecule per two T cells was achieved by template switching.

The study's findings and limits: Estimates drawn from one million T cells were deemed to understate diversity.

The CDR3 covers 16 residues. Germline V gene sequence: CDR1 MNHNS, CDR2 SASEGT. Losses at the gene ends were 6 bases for V and 3 bases for J; bases not matched to a gene: 7. This TCR derives from a woman between 18 and 30 years old in good health. Sequenced material: blood. The chain joins TRBV6-1 to TRBJ2-1; 11 nucleotides agree with TRBD2. For the CDR3, the DNA is TGTGCCAGCAGATATGGTGGGACTAGCGGCTACAATGAGCAGTTCTTC. Its translation is CASRYGGTSGYNEQFF.